Presented here are 6 T cell receptor beta chains from one specimen sequenced in a study of T cell responses to AZD1222 COVID-19 vaccine. Clones were read by immunoSEQ multiplex PCR, and TCRdb kept only the in-frame ones, dropping some. The sample carries more than 85,000 clones, around 90% recorded once. The source was peripheral blood, collected on day 0 of AZD1222 vaccination. These receptors originate from an adult in good health.

The chain uses TRBV30 and TRBJ1-2, with 8 bases identical to TRBD1. The junction had 4 bases not matched to a gene; V was cut back by 3 bases and J by 4 bases. The CDR3 has 13 residues. Germline CDR1 and CDR2: GTSNPN and SVGIG (reference sequence). The CDR3 DNA sequence: TGTGCCTGGAGCCCAGGGGGCACCTATGGCTACACCTTC. It is translated as CAWSPGGTYGYTF.

The chain recombines TRBV19 with TRBJ1-1; 7 bases align to TRBD1. This CDR3 contains 15 residues. Trimming cost V 5 bases and J 5 bases; bases outside gene matches: 11. The germline CDR1 and CDR2 sequences are LNHDA and SQIVND (reference sequence). The CDR3 region is CASSGEGAISTEAFF. CDR3 DNA: TGTGCCAGTAGTGGTGAGGGGGCGATAAGTACTGAAGCTTTCTTT.

This clone occurred once. The chain employs TRBV24-1 and TRBJ1-1; D is possibly TRBD1 (6 bases). This CDR3 comprises 13 residues. The V and J ends lost 5 bases and 4 bases respectively, with 10 bases between them. Germline-derived CDR1 and CDR2 are KGHDR and SFDVKD. CDR3 loop: CATSVRGGTEAFF. DNA for the CDR3: TGTGCCACCAGTGTCCGAGGGGGCACTGAAGCTTTCTTT.

V gene TRBV7-6 combines with J gene TRBJ1-6; tentative D call: TRBD1 (5 bases). Trimming removed 2 bases at V and 7 bases at J, with 12 bases between. CDR3 length equals 15 residues. Germline CDR1 reads SGHVS; CDR2 reads FNYEAQ. CDR3: CASSLRGVGNSPLHF. The CDR3 DNA reads TGTGCCAGCAGCTTAAGGGGAGTTGGGAATTCACCCCTCCACTTT. The whole variable domain, remainder taken from reference TRBV7-6 and TRBJ1-6, is GAGVSQSPRYKVTKRGQDVALRCDPISGHVSLYWYRQALGQGPEFLTYFNYEAQQDKSGLPNDRFSAERPEGSISTLTIQRTEQRDSAMYRCASSLRGVGNSPLHFGNGTRLTVT.

The gene calls are TRBV5-6 and TRBJ1-2; D is possibly TRBD1 (5 bases). V was trimmed by 5 bases and J by 2 bases, leaving 13 bases between them. CDR1 SGHDT and CDR2 YYEEEE come from the germline V gene. CDR3 size: 14 residues. CDR3 sequence reads: CASSPLGGNYGYTF. In nucleotides, the CDR3 is TGTGCCAGCAGTCCCCTGGGGGGGAACTATGGCTACACCTTC. Drawing the rest from reference TRBV5-6 and TRBJ1-2, the complete variable domain is DAGVTQSPTHLIKTRGQQVTLRCSPKSGHDTVSWYQQALGQGPQFIFQYYEEEERQRGNFPDRFSGHQFPNYSSELNVNALLLGDSALYLCASSPLGGNYGYTFGSGTRLTVV.

The chain is built from TRBV5-1 and TRBJ2-7; 10 bases line up with TRBD2. The CDR3 sequence is 14 residues long. Trimming cost V 2 bases and J 5 bases; bases outside gene matches: 4. Germline V lookup: CDR1 SGHRS, CDR2 YFSETQ. CDR3 coding DNA: TGCGCCAGCAGCTTCGGGACTAGCGTAGACGAGCAGTACTTC. Its translation: CASSFGTSVDEQYF.